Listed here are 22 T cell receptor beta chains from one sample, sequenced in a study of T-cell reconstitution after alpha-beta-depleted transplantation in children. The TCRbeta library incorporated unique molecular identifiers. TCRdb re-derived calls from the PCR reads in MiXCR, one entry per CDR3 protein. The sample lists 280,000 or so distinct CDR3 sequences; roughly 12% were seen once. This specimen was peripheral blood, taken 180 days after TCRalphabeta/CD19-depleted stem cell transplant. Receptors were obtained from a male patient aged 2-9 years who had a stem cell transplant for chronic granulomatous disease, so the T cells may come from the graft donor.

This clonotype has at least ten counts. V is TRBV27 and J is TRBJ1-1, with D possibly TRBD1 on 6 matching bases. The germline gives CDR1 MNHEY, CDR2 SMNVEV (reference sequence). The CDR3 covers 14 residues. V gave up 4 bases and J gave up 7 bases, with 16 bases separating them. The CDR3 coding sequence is TGTGCCAGCAGTTCCGGGGGAGAGACAGGTGAAGCTTTCTTT. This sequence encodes CASSSGGETGEAFF.

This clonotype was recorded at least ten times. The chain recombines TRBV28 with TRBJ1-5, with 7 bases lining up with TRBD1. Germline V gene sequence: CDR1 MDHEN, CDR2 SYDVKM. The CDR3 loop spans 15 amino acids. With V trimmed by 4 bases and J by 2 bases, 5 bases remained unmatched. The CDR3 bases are TGTGCCAGCAGTTCCCGAGGACAGGGCAATCAGCCCCAGCATTTT. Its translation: CASSSRGQGNQPQHF.

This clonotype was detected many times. CDR3 protein: CASSRLAEVGELFF. In DNA form, the CDR3 reads TGTGCCAGCAGCCGACTAGCGGAAGTCGGGGAGCTGTTTTTT. The chain combines TRBV12-3 or TRBV12-4 with TRBJ2-2; TRBD2 matches 9 bases. J was trimmed by 7 bases and V by 6 bases; bases with no gene match: 6. This CDR3 is 14 amino acids long.

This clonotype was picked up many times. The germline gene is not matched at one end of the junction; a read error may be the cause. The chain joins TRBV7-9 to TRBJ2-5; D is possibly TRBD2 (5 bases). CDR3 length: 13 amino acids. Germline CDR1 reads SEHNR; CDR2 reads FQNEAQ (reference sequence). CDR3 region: CASSLAYQETQYF. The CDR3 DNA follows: TGTGCCAGCAGTTTAGCGTACCAAGAGACCCAGTACTTC.

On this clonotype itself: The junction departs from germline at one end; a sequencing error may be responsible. The CDR3 nucleotides are TGTGTCAGCAGCCGAGTAAGCTCCTACGAGCAGTACTTC. This encodes CVSSRVSSYEQYF. V usage is TRBV3-1 and J usage is TRBJ2-7; D call uncertain. Germline CDR1 reads LGHDT; CDR2 reads YNNKEL (reference sequence). CDR3 size: 13 residues.

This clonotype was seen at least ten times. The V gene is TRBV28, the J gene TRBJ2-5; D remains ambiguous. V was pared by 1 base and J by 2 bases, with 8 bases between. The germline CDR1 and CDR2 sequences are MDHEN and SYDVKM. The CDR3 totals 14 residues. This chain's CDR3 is CASSLYGEQETQYF. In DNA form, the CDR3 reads TGTGCCAGCAGTTTATATGGCGAGCAAGAGACCCAGTACTTC.

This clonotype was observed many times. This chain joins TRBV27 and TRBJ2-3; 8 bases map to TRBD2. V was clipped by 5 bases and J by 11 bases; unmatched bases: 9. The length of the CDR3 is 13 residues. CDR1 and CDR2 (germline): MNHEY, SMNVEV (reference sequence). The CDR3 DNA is TGTGCCAGCAGTCCCCGGGGGGGGACGAAGCAGTATTTT. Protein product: CASSPRGGTKQYF.

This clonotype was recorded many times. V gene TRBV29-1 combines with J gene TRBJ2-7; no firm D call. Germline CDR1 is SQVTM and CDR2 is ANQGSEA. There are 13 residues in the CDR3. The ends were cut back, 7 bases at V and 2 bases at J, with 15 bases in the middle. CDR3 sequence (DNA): TGCAGCGCAGCCCAGGTTGGGCCCTACGAGCAGTACTTC. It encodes CSAAQVGPYEQYF.

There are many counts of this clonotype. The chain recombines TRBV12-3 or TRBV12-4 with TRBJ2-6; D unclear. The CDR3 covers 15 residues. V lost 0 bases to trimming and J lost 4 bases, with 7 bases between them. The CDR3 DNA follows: TGTGCCAGCAGTTTAGCTCCTCCCGGGGCCAACGTCCTGACTTTC. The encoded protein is CASSLAPPGANVLTF.

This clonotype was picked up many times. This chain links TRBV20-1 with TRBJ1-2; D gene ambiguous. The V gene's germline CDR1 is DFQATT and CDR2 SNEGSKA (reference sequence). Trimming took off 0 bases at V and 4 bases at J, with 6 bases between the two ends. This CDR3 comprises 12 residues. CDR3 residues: CSARDGFYGYTF. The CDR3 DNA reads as TGCAGTGCTAGAGACGGGTTCTATGGCTACACCTTC.

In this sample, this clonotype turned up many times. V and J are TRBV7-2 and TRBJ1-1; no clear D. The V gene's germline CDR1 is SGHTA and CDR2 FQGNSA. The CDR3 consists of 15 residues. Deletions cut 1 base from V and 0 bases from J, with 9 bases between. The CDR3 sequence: CASSLGPKVNTEAFF. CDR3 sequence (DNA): TGTGCCAGCAGCTTAGGCCCTAAAGTGAACACTGAAGCTTTCTTT.

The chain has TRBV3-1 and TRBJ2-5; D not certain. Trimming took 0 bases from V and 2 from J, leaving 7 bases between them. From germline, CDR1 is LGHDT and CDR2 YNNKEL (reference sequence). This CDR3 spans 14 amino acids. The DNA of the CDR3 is TGTGCCAGCAGCCAAGACAGGAAACAAGAGACCCAGTACTTC. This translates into CASSQDRKQETQYF.

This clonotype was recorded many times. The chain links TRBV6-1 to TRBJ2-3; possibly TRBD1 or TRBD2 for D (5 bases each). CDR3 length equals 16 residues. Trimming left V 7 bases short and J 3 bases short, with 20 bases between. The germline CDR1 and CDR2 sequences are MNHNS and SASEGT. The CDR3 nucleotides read TGTGCCAGCAAGGCCAGGGACGAAATTTGGACAGATACGCAGTATTTT. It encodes CASKARDEIWTDTQYF.

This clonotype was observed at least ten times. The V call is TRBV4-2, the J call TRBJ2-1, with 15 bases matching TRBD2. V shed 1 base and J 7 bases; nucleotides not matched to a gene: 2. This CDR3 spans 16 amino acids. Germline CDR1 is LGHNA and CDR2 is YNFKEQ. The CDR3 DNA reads TGTGCCAGCAGCCAAGGGACTAGCGGGAGGGATAATGAGCAGTTCTTC. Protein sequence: CASSQGTSGRDNEQFF.

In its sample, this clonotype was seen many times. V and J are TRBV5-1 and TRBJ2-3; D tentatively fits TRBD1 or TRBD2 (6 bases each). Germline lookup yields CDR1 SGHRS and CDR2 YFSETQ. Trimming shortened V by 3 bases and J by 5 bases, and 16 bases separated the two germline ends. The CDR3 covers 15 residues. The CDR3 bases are TGCGCCAGCAGCTCGGGGGCTGCAGTGGGAGATACGCAGTATTTT. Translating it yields CASSSGAAVGDTQYF.

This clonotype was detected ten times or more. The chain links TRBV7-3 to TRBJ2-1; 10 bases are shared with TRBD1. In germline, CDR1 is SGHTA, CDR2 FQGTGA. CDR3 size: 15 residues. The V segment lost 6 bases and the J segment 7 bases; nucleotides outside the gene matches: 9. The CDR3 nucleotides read TGTGCCAGCAGTCAACCGGGACAGGGGCGGAATGAGCAGTTCTTC. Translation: CASSQPGQGRNEQFF.

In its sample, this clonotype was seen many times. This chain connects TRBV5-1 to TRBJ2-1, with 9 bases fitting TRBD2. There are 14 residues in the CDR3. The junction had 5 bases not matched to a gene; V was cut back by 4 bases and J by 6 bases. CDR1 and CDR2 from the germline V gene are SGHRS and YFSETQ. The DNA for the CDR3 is TGCGCCAGCAGCAGTAATAGCGGGAGCAATGAGCAGTTCTTC. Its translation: CASSSNSGSNEQFF. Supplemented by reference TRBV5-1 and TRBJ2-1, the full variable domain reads KAGVTQTPRYLIKTRGQQVTLSCSPISGHRSVSWYQQTPGQGLQFLFEYFSETQRNKGNFPGRFSGRQFSNSRSEMNVSTLELGDSALYLCASSSNSGSNEQFFGPGTRLTVL.

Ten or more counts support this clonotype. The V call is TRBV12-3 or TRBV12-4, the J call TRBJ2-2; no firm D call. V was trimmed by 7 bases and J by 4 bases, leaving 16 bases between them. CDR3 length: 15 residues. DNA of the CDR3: TGTGCCAGCATTGAACCGGGTTCCGGCACCGGGGAGCTGTTTTTT. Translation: CASIEPGSGTGELFF.

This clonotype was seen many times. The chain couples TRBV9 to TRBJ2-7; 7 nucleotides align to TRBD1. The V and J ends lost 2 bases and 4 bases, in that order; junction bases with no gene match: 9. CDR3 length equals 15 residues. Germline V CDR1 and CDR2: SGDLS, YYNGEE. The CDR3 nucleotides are TGTGCCAGCAGCGTCCGGACAGGTCCAAATTACGAGCAGTACTTC. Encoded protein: CASSVRTGPNYEQYF.

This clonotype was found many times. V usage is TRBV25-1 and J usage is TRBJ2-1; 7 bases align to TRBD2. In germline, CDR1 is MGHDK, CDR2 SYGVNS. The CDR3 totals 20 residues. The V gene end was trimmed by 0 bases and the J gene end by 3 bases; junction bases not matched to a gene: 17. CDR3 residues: CASSEYIGPSGKILYNEQFF. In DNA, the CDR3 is TGTGCCAGCAGTGAATATATTGGGCCTAGCGGAAAGATCCTCTACAATGAGCAGTTCTTC.

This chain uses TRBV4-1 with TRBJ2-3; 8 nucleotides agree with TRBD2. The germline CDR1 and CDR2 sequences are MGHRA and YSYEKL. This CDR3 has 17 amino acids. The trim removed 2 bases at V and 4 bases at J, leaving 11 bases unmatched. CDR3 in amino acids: CASSQSGGRGAPDTQYF. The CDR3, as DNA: TGCGCCAGCAGCCAAAGCGGGGGCCGGGGGGCCCCAGATACGCAGTATTTT.

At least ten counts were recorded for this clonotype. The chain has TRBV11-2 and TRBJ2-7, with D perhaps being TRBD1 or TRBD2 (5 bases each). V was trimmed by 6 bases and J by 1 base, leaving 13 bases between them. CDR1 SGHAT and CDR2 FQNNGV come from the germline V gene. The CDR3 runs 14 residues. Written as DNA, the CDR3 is TGTGCCAGCAGATTTCCAGGGAGATCCTACGAGCAGTACTTC. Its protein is CASRFPGRSYEQYF.